These 20 T cell receptor beta chains were all obtained from the same sample, sequenced in a study of T cells in tuberculosis. Profiling relied on immunoSEQ multiplex PCR, and the TCRdb table lists in-frame clones only, not all of them. Altogether some 28,000 clones are present, around 87% being singletons, with the ten largest covering 5% to 7%. Input material: PBMCs. The receptors come from a donor aged 10-29 years with latent tuberculosis or without tuberculosis infection.

The rearrangement links TRBV7-2 to TRBJ2-2, with TRBD2 matching 7 bases. Looked up from germline, CDR1 is SGHTA and CDR2 is FQGNSA. J lost 7 bases, V lost 4 bases, and 9 bases had no gene match. The CDR3 runs 15 residues. The DNA of the CDR3 is TGTGCCAGCAGCTCGGATCGGGGAGGGGACGGGGAGCTGTTTTTT. It encodes CASSSDRGGDGELFF.

The V and J genes are TRBV28 and TRBJ1-4; 10 bases agree with TRBD1. Germline trimming cut 5 bases from V and 6 bases from J; bases unmatched to any gene: 3. Per germline, CDR1 MDHEN and CDR2 SYDVKM. CDR3 length: 14 residues. This chain's CDR3 is CASSPGTGDEKLFF. The CDR3 nucleotides are TGTGCCAGCAGTCCTGGGACAGGGGATGAAAAACTGTTTTTT.

The chain recombines TRBV7-2 with TRBJ2-3; a possible D gene is TRBD2 (6 bases). V lost 3 bases, J lost 1 base, and 11 bases lay in between. The germline gives CDR1 SGHTA, CDR2 FQGNSA. The CDR3 sequence is 15 residues long. CDR3 amino acids: CASSFGTYGTDTQYF. DNA for the CDR3: TGTGCCAGCAGCTTCGGGACTTACGGCACAGATACGCAGTATTTT.

J is TRBJ2-5 and V is TRBV18; D gene uncertain. The germline V gene has CDR1 KGHSH and CDR2 LQKENI. This CDR3 is 13 amino acids long. Deletions cut 4 bases from V and 3 bases from J, with 9 bases between. The CDR3 DNA sequence: TGTGCCAGCTCACAACGCGGAAAAGAGACCCAGTACTTC. Protein: CASSQRGKETQYF.

The chain has TRBV7-7 and TRBJ2-5; 10 bases agree with TRBD1. With V trimmed by 4 bases and J by 6 bases, 5 bases remained unmatched. The CDR3 is 14 residues long. Germline CDR1 is SSHAT and CDR2 is FNYEAQ (reference sequence). The CDR3 region is CASSSRTGGQTQYF. CDR3 coding DNA: TGTGCCAGCAGCTCGCGGACAGGGGGACAGACCCAGTACTTC.

The V call is TRBV2, the J call TRBJ2-1, with TRBD2 identical over 10 bases. V lost 7 bases, J lost 1 base, and 4 bases stayed unmatched. The CDR3 spans 15 residues. Looked up from germline, CDR1 is SNHLY and CDR2 is FYNNEI. CDR3 nucleotides: TGTGCCAGCAAAAGCGGGGGGGCGTCCTACAATGAGCAGTTCTTC. Translated: CASKSGGASYNEQFF.

The chain employs TRBV7-6 and TRBJ2-1; 8 positions match TRBD1. The CDR3 runs to 18 residues. Germline V lookup: CDR1 SGHVS, CDR2 FNYEAQ. The V and J ends lost 5 bases and 7 bases, in that order; junction bases with no gene match: 19. CDR3 coding DNA: TGTGCCAGCAGCGGAACCCTTCGCCGACAGGGGTTGGGGAATGAGCAGTTCTTC. Translating it yields CASSGTLRRQGLGNEQFF.

V is TRBV5-1 and J is TRBJ1-2; possibly TRBD1 for D (6 bases). CDR1 and CDR2 (germline): SGHRS, YFSETQ. Trimming cost V 4 bases and J 3 bases, with 13 bases left between them. The CDR3 is made up of 14 amino acids. In DNA, the CDR3 is TGCGCCAGCAGCCCTACTCAGGGGTACTATGGCTACACCTTC. The encoded protein is CASSPTQGYYGYTF.

The chain is built from TRBV2 and TRBJ2-3; TRBD2 matches 7 bases. Trimming took 7 bases from V and 3 from J; bases not matched to a gene: 13. The CDR3 spans 16 residues. Germline CDR1 is SNHLY and CDR2 is FYNNEI. CDR3 in amino acids: CASTSWGSGGTDTQYF. CDR3 coding DNA: TGTGCCAGCACGAGTTGGGGTTCGGGGGGAACAGATACGCAGTATTTT.

The V gene is TRBV11-2, the J gene TRBJ2-7; 8 bases are shared with TRBD2. With 5 bases clipped from V and 3 bases from J, the junction kept 3 bases outside the gene matches. From germline, CDR1 is SGHAT and CDR2 FQNNGV. The length of the CDR3 is 13 residues. The CDR3: CASSASGGYEQYF. The CDR3, as DNA: TGTGCCAGCAGCGCAAGCGGGGGCTACGAGCAGTACTTC.

The J gene is TRBJ1-6, the V gene TRBV28; D not resolved. Deletions cut 6 bases from V and 9 bases from J, with 9 bases between. The length of the CDR3 is 12 residues. The V gene's germline CDR1 is MDHEN and CDR2 SYDVKM. This CDR3 is CASSETISPLHF. The CDR3 nucleotides are TGTGCCAGCAGCGAAACAATTTCACCCCTCCACTTT. Full variable domain (rest looked up from reference TRBV28 and TRBJ1-6): DVKVTQSSRYLVKRTGEKVFLECVQDMDHENMFWYRQDPGLGLRLIYFSYDVKMKEKGDIPEGYSVSREKKERFSLILESASTNQTSMYLCASSETISPLHFGNGTRLTVT.

This sequence joins TRBV5-1 and TRBJ2-3; tentative D call: TRBD2 (6 bases). Per germline, CDR1 SGHRS and CDR2 YFSETQ. The length of the CDR3 is 14 residues. The V gene lost 4 bases and the J gene lost 2 bases, with 11 bases spanning the gap. The CDR3, as DNA: TGCGCCAGCAGCGCGACTAGGTACACAGATACGCAGTATTTT. Encoded protein: CASSATRYTDTQYF.

The chain recombines TRBV5-4 with TRBJ2-3; 8 nucleotides agree with TRBD2. V shed 5 bases, J shed 4 bases, and the junction held 6 bases outside the gene matches. CDR1 and CDR2 (germline): SGHNT, YYREEE (reference sequence). The CDR3 sequence is 14 residues long. CDR3 DNA: TGTGCCAGCAGGACGGGGGGGGCCTCAGATACGCAGTATTTT. Encoded protein: CASRTGGASDTQYF.

The rearrangement joins TRBV2 to TRBJ1-2, with 8 nucleotides matching TRBD1. The CDR3 covers 12 residues. The trim removed 8 bases at V and 4 bases at J, leaving 3 bases unmatched. CDR1 is SNHLY, CDR2 FYNNEI, per germline. CDR3: CASGQGPYGYTF. In nucleotides, the CDR3 is TGTGCCAGCGGACAGGGTCCCTATGGCTACACCTTC.

The chain carries TRBV5-4 and TRBJ1-2; D unresolved. The germline V gene encodes CDR1 SGHNT and CDR2 YYREEE (reference sequence). The ends were cut back, 5 bases at V and 8 bases at J, with 13 bases in the middle. The CDR3 is made up of 12 amino acids. The DNA of the CDR3 is TGTGCCAGCAGAAATTTCCATTTGGGCTACACCTTC. This sequence encodes CASRNFHLGYTF.

This clone was found once. V is TRBV6-1 and J is TRBJ2-2; D is uncertain. The CDR3 spans 12 residues. V lost 6 bases and J 4 bases, leaving 6 bases between the germline ends. Germline V CDR1 and CDR2: MNHNS, SASEGT. The CDR3 DNA reads TGTGCCAGCAGGGGCCTCACCGGGGAGCTGTTTTTT. It specifies CASRGLTGELFF.

The chain is built from TRBV29-1 and TRBJ2-5, with D possibly matching TRBD1 (6 bases). CDR1 and CDR2 (germline): SQVTM, ANQGSEA. The CDR3 consists of 14 residues. Trimming took 5 bases from V and 0 from J, leaving 13 bases between them. The CDR3 is CSVTGQMYQETQYF. CDR3 DNA sequence: TGCAGCGTTACCGGACAGATGTACCAAGAGACCCAGTACTTC.

This rearrangement joins TRBV5-6 to TRBJ2-3; D is possibly TRBD2 (5 bases). V lost 1 base and J lost 2, with 8 bases in between. This CDR3 has 14 amino acids. Germline CDR1 is SGHDT and CDR2 is YYEEEE. In nucleotides, the CDR3 is TGTGCCAGCAGCTTGCGGGAACCCACAGATACGCAGTATTTT. This sequence encodes CASSLREPTDTQYF.

Note on this clone: The sample contains more than one DNA sequence encoding this CDR3. This chain connects TRBV5-4 to TRBJ2-7; 10 positions match TRBD1. CDR3 size: 13 residues. Germline V gives CDR1 SGHNT, CDR2 YYREEE (reference sequence). Trimming removed 4 bases from V and 5 bases from J; junction bases left unmatched: 3. The CDR3, as DNA: TGTGCCAGCAGCCGACAGGGGGCGGACGAGCAGTACTTC. It codes for CASSRQGADEQYF.

V gene TRBV27 combines with J gene TRBJ2-3, with 7 bases identical to TRBD1. The CDR3 has 13 amino acids. From germline, CDR1 is MNHEY and CDR2 SMNVEV (reference sequence). V dropped 8 bases and J dropped 2; count of bases not matched to a gene: 4. The CDR3 DNA reads as TGTGCCAGCTGGGGACAGTACACAGATACGCAGTATTTT. Protein sequence: CASWGQYTDTQYF.